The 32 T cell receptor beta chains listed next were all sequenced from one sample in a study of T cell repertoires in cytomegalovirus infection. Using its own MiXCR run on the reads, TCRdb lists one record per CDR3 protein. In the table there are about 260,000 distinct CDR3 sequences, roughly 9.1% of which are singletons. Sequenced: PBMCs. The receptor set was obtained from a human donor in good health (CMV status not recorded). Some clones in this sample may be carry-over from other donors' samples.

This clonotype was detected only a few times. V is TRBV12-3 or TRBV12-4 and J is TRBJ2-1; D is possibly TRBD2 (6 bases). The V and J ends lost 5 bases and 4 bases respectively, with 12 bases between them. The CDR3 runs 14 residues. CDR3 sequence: CASSAGTSYNEQFF. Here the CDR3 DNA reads TGTGCCAGCAGTGCCGGGACTTCTTACAATGAGCAGTTCTTC.

CDR3 in amino acids: CASRRQEHSNQPQHF. CDR3 in DNA: TGTGCCAGCAGAAGACAGGAGCATAGCAATCAGCCCCAGCATTTT. V gene TRBV6-2 or TRBV6-3 combines with J gene TRBJ1-5, with D possibly TRBD1 on 6 matching bases. The ends were cut back, 6 bases at V and 0 bases at J, with 12 bases in the middle. This CDR3 is built from 15 residues. Per the germline V gene, CDR1 is MNHEY and CDR2 is SVGEGT.

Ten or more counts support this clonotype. The CDR3 sequence: CASSRGVTYGYTF. CDR3 DNA: TGTGCCAGCAGTAGAGGGGTGACCTATGGCTACACCTTC. The chain couples TRBV6-5 to TRBJ1-2; D is possibly TRBD1 (5 bases). The CDR3 totals 13 residues. Germline CDR1 reads MNHEY; CDR2 reads SVGAGI. V lost 5 bases to trimming and J lost 4 bases, with 11 bases between them.

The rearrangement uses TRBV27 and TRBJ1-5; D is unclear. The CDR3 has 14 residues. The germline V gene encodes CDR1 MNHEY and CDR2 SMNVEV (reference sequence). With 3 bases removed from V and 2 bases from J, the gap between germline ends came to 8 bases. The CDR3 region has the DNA TGTGCCAGCAGTTTCCGTTGGGGCAATCAGCCCCAGCATTTT. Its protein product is CASSFRWGNQPQHF.

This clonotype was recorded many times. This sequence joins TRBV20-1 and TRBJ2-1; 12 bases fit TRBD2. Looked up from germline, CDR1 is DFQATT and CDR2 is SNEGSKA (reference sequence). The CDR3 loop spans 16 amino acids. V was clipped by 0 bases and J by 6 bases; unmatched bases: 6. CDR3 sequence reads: CSARDLASGRANEQFF. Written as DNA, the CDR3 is TGCAGTGCTAGAGATCTGGCTAGCGGGAGGGCCAATGAGCAGTTCTTC.

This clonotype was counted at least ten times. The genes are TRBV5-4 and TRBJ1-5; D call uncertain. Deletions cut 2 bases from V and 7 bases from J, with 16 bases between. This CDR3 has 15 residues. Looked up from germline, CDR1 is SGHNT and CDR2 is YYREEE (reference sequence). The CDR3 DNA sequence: TGTGCCAGCAGCTTCGGGCCTAGCGGGGTGCAGCCCCAGCATTTT. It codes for CASSFGPSGVQPQHF.

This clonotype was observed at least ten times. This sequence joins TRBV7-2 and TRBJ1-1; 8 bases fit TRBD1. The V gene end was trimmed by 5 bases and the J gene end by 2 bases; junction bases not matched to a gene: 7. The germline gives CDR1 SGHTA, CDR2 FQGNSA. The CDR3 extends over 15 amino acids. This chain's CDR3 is CASSVGTGGNTEAFF. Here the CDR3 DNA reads TGTGCCAGCAGCGTTGGGACAGGAGGAAACACTGAAGCTTTCTTT.

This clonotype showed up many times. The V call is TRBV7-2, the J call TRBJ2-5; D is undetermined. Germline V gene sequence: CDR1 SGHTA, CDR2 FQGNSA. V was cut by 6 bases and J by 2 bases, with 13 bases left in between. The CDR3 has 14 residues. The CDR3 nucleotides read TGTGCCAGCAGACCCGGAAGGCTGCAAGAGACCCAGTACTTC. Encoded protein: CASRPGRLQETQYF.

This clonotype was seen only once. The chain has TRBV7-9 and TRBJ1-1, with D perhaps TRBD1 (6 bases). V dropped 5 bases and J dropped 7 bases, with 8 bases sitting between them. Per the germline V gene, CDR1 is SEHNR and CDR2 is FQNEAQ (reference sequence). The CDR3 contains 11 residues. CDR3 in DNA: TGTGCCAGCAGCGGGGGACATGAAGCTTTCTTT. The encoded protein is CASSGGHEAFF.

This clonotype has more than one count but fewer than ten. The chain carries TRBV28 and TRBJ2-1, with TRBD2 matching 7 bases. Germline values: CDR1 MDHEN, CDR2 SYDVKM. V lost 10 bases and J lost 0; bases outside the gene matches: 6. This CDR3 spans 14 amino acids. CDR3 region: CATLAPSSYNEQFF. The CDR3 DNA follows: TGTGCCACACTAGCGCCCAGCTCCTACAATGAGCAGTTCTTC. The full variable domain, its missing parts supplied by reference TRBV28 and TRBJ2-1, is DVKVTQSSRYLVKRTGEKVFLECVQDMDHENMFWYRQDPGLGLRLIYFSYDVKMKEKGDIPEGYSVSREKKERFSLILESASTNQTSMYLCATLAPSSYNEQFFGPGTRLTVL.

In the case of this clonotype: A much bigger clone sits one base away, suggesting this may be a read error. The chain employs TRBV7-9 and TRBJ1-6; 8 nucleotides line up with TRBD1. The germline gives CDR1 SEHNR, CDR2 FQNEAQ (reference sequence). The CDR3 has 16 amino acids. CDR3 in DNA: TGTGCCAGCAGCTCGGGACAGGCCGTCTATAATTTACCCCTCCACTTT. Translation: CASSSGQAVYNLPLHF.

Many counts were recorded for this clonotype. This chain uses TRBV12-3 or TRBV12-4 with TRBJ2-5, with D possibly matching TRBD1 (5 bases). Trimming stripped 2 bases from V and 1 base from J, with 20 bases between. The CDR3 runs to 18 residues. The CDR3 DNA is TGTGCCAGCAGTTTAAAAGTGATGGACACCGCAACCCAAGAGACCCAGTACTTC. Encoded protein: CASSLKVMDTATQETQYF.

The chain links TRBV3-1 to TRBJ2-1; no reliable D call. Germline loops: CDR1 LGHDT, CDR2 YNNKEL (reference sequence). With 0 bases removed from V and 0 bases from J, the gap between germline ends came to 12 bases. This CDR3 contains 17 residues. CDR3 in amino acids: CASSQEYGVRSYNEQFF. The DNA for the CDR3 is TGTGCCAGCAGCCAAGAATACGGCGTACGCTCCTACAATGAGCAGTTCTTC.

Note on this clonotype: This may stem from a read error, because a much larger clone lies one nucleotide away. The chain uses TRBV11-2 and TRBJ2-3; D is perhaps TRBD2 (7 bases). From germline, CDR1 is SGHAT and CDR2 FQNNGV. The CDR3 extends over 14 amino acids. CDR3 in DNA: TGTGCCAGCAGCTTCTCGGGGGGCAGGGATACGCGGTATTTT. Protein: CASSFSGGRDTRYF.

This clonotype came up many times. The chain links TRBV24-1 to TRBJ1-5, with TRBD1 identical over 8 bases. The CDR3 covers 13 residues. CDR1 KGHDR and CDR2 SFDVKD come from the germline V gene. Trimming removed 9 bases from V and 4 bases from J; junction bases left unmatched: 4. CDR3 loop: CATGTGLNQPQHF. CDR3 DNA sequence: TGTGCCACCGGGACAGGCCTTAATCAGCCCCAGCATTTT.

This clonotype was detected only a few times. CDR3 DNA sequence: TGTGCCAGCAGTCTCCCGGGACTCGGGGGCACTGAAGCTTTCTTT. This sequence encodes CASSLPGLGGTEAFF. The chain carries TRBV28 and TRBJ1-1; D possibly corresponds to TRBD1 (5 bases). This CDR3 comprises 15 residues. Trimming pared 5 bases from V and 4 bases from J, leaving 17 bases between. Germline CDR1 is MDHEN and CDR2 is SYDVKM.

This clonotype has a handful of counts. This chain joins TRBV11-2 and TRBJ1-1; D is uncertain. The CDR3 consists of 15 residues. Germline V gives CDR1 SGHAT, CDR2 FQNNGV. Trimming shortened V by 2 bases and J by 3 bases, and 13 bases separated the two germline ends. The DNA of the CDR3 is TGTGCCAGCAGCTTAACCTTCTCCCATGACACTGAAGCTTTCTTT. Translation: CASSLTFSHDTEAFF. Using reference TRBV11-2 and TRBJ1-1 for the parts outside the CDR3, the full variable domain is EAGVAQSPRYKIIEKRQSVAFWCNPISGHATLYWYQQILGQGPKLLIQFQNNGVVDDSQLPKDRFSAERLKGVDSTLKIQPAKLEDSAVYLCASSLTFSHDTEAFFGQGTRLTVV.

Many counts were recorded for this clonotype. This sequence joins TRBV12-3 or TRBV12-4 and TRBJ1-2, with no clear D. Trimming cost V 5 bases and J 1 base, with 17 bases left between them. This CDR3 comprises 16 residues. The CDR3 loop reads CASSSGSAAYNYGYTF. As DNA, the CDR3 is TGTGCCAGCAGTAGTGGGTCGGCAGCTTATAACTATGGCTACACCTTC.

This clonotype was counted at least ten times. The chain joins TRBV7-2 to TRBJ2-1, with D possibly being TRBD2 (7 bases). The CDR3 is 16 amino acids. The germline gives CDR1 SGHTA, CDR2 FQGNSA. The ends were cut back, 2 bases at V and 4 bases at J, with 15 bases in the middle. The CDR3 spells CASSLLGRGGYNEQFF. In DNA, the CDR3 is TGTGCCAGCAGCTTACTAGGGAGGGGGGGATACAATGAGCAGTTCTTC.

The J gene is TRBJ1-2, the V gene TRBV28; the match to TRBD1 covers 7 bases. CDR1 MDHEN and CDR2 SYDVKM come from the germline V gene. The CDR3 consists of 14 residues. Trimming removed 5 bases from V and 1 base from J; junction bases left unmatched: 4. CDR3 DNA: TGTGCCAGCAGTCTGAGGGGGCGTAACTATGGCTACACCTTC. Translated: CASSLRGRNYGYTF.

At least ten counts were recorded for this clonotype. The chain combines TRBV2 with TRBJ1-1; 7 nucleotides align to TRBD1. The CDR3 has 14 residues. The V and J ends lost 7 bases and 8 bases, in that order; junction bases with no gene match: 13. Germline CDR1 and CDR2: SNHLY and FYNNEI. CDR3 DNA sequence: TGTGCCAGCATCCCCGGACAGGTCCGAGGAGAAGCTTTCTTT. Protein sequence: CASIPGQVRGEAFF.

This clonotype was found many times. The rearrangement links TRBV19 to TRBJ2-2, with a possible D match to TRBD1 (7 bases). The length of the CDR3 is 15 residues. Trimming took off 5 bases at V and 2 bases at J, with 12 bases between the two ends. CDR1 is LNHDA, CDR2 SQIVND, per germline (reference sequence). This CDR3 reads CASSPGGRNTGELFF. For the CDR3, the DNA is TGTGCCAGTAGTCCAGGGGGGAGAAACACCGGGGAGCTGTTTTTT.

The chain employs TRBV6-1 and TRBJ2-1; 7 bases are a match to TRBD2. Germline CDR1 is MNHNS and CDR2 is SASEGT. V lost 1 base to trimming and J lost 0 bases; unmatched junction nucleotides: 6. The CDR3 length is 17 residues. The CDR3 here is CASSEVASGASYNEQFF. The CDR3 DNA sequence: TGTGCCAGCAGTGAAGTGGCGAGCGGGGCCTCCTACAATGAGCAGTTCTTC.

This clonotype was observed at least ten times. The CDR3 loop is CASSLGIRVDGYTF. Here the CDR3 DNA reads TGTGCCAGCAGCTTAGGAATCAGGGTGGATGGCTACACCTTC. The chain couples TRBV7-2 to TRBJ1-2; D is perhaps TRBD1 (5 bases). V was trimmed by 1 base and J by 6 bases, leaving 12 bases between them. The CDR3 sequence is 14 residues long. Per the germline V gene, CDR1 is SGHTA and CDR2 is FQGNSA.

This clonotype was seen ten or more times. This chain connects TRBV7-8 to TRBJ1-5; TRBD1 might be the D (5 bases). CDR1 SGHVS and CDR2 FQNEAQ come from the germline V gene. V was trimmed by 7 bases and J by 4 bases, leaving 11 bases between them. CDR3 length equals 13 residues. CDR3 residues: CASTRGGNQPQHF. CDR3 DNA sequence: TGTGCCAGCACCCGGGGGGGAAATCAGCCCCAGCATTTT.

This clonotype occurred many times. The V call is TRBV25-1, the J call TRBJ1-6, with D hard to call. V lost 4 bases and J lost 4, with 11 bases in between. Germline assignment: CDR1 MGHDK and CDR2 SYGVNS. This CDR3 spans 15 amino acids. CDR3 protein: CASSGEATYNSPLHF. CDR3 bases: TGTGCCAGCAGTGGGGAGGCGACTTATAATTCACCCCTCCACTTT.

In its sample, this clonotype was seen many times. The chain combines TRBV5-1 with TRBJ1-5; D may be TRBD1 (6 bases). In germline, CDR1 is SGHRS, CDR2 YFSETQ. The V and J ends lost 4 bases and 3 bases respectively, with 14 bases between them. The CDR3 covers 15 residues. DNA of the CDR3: TGCGCCAGCAGCGCCGGGACATCTGACAATCAGCCCCAGCATTTT. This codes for CASSAGTSDNQPQHF.

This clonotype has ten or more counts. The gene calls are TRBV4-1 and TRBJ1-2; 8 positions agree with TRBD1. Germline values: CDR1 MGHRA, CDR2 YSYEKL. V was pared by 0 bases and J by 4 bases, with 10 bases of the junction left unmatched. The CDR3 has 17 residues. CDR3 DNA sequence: TGCGCCAGCAGCCAAGACGCTACAGGGGGGCCGGTCTATGGCTACACCTTC. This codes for CASSQDATGGPVYGYTF.

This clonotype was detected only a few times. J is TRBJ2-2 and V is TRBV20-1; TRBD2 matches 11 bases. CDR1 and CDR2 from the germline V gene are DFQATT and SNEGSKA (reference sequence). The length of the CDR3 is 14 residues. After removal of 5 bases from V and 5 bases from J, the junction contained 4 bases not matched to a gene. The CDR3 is CSAALAGVTGELFF. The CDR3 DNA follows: TGCAGTGCTGCACTAGCGGGAGTGACCGGGGAGCTGTTTTTT.

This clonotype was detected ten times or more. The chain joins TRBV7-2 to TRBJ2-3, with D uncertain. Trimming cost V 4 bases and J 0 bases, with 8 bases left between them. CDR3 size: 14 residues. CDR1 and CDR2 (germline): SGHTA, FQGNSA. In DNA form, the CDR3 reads TGTGCCAGCAGCTCAGGATTTAGCACAGATACGCAGTATTTT. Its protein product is CASSSGFSTDTQYF.

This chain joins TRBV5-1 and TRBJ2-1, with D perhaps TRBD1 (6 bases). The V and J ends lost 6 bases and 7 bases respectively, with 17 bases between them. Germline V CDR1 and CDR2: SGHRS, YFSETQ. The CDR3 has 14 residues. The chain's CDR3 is CASTLLQGMNEQFF. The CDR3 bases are TGCGCCAGCACCCTACTACAGGGAATGAATGAGCAGTTCTTC.

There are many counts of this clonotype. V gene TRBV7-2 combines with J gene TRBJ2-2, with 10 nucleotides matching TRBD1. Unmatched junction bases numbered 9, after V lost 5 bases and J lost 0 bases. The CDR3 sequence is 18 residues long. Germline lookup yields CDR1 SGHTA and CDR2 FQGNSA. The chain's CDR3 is CASSTYPTGGANTGELFF. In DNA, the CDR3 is TGTGCCAGCAGCACATACCCGACAGGGGGCGCGAACACCGGGGAGCTGTTTTTT.